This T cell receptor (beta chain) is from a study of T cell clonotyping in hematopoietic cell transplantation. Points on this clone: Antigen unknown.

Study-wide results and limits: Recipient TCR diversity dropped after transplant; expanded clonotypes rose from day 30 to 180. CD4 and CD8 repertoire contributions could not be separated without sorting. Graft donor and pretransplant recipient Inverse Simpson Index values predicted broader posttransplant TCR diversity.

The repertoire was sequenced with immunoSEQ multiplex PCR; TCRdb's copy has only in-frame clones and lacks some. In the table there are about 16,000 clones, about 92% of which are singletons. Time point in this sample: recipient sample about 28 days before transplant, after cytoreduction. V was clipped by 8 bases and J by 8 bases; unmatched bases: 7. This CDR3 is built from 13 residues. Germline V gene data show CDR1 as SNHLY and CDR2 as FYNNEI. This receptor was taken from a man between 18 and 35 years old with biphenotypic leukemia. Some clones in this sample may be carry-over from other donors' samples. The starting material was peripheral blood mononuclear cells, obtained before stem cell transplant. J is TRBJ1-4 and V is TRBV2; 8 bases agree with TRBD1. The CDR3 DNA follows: TGTGCCAGCGTCAGGGGGCTAAGGGAAAAACTGTTTTTT. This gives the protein CASVRGLREKLFF. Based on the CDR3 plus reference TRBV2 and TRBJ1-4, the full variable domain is EPEVTQTPSHQVTQMGQEVILRCVPISNHLYFYWYRQILGQKVEFLVSFYNNEISEKSEIFDDQFSVERPDGSNFTLKIRSTKLEDSAMYFCASVRGLREKLFFGSGTQLSVL.